The clone carrying this T cell receptor (beta chain) was recorded once. V lost 4 bases and J lost 6, with 12 bases in between. This CDR3 is 13 amino acids long. The germline gives CDR1 LNHDA, CDR2 SQIVND (reference sequence). The data stem from a study of blood T cell repertoires in COVID-19. About the research overall: Sources were T cells, B-cell-depleted T cells, or PBMCs; the material itself was cDNA or gDNA.

How the authors handled the data: Amplification of reference gene primers was used by the study to estimate nucleated cell counts. The protocol was immunoSEQ multiplex PCR, while the TCRdb copy is restricted to in-frame clones and leaves out a portion. The D gene and trimming were derived from the DNA, and the V and J assignments and clone size from that table. The profile shows around 150,000 clones, approximately 84% of them singletons. Sequencing was carried out using peripheral blood. The TCR comes from a man in his 70s with acute or convalescent COVID-19. The genes are TRBV19 and TRBJ1-2; possible D gene TRBD1, 5 bases. The CDR3 loop reads CASSRQYLDGYTF. The CDR3 bases are TGTGCCAGTAGTAGACAGTACTTGGATGGCTACACCTTC.